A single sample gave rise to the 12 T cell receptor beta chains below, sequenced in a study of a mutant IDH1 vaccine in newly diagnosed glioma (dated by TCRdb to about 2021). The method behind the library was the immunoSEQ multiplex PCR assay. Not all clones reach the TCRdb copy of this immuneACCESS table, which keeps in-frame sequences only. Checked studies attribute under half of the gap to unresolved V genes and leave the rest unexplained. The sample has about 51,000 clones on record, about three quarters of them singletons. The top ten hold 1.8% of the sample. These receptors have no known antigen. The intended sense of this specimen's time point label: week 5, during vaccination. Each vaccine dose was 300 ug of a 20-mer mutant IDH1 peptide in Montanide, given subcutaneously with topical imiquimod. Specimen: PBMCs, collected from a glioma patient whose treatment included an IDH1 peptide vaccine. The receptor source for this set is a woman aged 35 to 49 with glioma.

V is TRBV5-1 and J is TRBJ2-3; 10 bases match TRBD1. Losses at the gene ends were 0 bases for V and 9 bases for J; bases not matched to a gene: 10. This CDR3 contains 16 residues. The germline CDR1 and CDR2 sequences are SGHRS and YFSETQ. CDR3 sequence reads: CASSLGQGAQTGTQYF. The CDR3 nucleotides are TGCGCCAGCAGCTTGGGACAGGGGGCGCAGACGGGAACGCAGTATTTT.

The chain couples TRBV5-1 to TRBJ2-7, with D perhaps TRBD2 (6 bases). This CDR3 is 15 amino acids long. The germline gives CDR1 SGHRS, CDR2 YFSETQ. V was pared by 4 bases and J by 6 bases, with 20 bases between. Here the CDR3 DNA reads TGCGCCAGCAGCCTCAGTCCGGGGACTCCCGCCGAGCAGTACTTC. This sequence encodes CASSLSPGTPAEQYF.

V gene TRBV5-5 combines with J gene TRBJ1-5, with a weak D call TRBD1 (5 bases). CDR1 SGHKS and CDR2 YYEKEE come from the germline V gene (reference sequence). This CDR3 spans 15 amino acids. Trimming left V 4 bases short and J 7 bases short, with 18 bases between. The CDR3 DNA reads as TGTGCCAGCAGCGCGGATCCGGGGGTCCTCCAGCCCCAGCATTTT. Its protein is CASSADPGVLQPQHF.

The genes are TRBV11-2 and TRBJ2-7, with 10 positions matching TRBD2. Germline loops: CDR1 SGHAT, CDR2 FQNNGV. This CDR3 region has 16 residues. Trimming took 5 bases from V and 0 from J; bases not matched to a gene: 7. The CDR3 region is CASSPHSGGISYEQYF. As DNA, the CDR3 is TGTGCCAGCAGCCCTCATAGCGGGGGGATCTCCTACGAGCAGTACTTC. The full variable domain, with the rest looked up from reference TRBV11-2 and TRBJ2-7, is EAGVAQSPRYKIIEKRQSVAFWCNPISGHATLYWYQQILGQGPKLLIQFQNNGVVDDSQLPKDRFSAERLKGVDSTLKIQPAKLEDSAVYLCASSPHSGGISYEQYFGPGTRLTVT.

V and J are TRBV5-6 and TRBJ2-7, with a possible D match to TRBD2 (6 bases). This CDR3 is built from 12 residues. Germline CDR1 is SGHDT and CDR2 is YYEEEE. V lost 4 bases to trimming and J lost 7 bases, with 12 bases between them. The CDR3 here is CASSLGLLEQYF. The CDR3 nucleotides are TGTGCCAGCAGCCTGGGACTCCTAGAGCAGTACTTC.

The CDR3 coding sequence is TGTGCCAGCAGCCCTACGAGCGGGGCCTCCTACGAGCAGTACTTC. Translating gives CASSPTSGASYEQYF. V gene TRBV13 combines with J gene TRBJ2-7; 7 nucleotides match TRBD2. This CDR3 has 15 residues. The germline CDR1 and CDR2 sequences are PRHDT and FYEKMQ (reference sequence). V gave up 5 bases and J gave up 0 bases; unmatched junction bases: 7.

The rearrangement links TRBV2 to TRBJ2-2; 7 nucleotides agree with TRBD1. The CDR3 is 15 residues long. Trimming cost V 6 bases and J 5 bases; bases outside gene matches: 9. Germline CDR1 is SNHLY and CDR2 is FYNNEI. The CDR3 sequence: CASRRRDSRTGELFF. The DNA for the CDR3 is TGTGCCAGCAGACGCCGGGACAGTCGGACCGGGGAGCTGTTTTTT.

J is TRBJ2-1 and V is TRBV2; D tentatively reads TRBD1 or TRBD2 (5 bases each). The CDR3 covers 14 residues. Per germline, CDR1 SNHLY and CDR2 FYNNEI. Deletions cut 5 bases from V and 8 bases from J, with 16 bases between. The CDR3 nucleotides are TGTGCCAGCAGTCTGGGACGCCTCAGGGATGAGCAGTTCTTC. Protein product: CASSLGRLRDEQFF.

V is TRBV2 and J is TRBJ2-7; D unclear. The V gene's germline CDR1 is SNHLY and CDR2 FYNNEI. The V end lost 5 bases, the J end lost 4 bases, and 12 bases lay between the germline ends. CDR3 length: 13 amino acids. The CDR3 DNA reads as TGTGCCAGCAGTTCCCGGACCCGGTACGAGCAGTACTTC. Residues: CASSSRTRYEQYF.

As DNA, the CDR3 is TGTGCCAGCAGCTACTCCCCCGGGAAACATTACGAGTCGGGCCATTCACCCCTCCACTTT. This sequence encodes CASSYSPGKHYESGHSPLHF. The chain combines TRBV7-6 with TRBJ1-6, with no clear D. CDR3 length: 20 amino acids. The V and J ends lost 4 bases and 8 bases respectively, with 30 bases between them. The germline V gene has CDR1 SGHVS and CDR2 FNYEAQ.

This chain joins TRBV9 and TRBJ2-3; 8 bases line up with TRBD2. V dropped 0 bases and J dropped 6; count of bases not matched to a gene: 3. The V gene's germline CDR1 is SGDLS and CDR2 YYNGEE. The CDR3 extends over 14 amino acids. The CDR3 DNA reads TGTGCCAGCAGCGTAGAAGCGGGGGTTGATACGCAGTATTTT. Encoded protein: CASSVEAGVDTQYF.

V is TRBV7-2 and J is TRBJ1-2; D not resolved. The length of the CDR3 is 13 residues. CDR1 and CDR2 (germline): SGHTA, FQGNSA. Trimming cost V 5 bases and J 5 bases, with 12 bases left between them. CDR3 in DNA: TGTGCCAGCAGCCCCAGCCAGGCTTATGGCTACACCTTC. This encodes CASSPSQAYGYTF. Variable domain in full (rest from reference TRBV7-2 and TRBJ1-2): GAGVSQSPSNKVTEKGKDVELRCDPISGHTALYWYRQSLGQGLEFLIYFQGNSAPDKSGLPSDRFSAERTGGSVSTLTIQRTQQEDSAVYLCASSPSQAYGYTFGSGTRLTVV.